This T cell receptor beta chain comes out of a study of T cell responses to AZD1222 COVID-19 vaccine. The repertoire was sequenced with immunoSEQ multiplex PCR; TCRdb's copy has only in-frame clones and lacks some. In the table there are 75,000 to 85,000 clones, roughly 87% of which are singletons. This CDR3 is 14 amino acids long. From germline, CDR1 is MNHEY and CDR2 SVGAGI. With 6 bases removed from V and 3 bases from J, the gap between germline ends came to 11 bases. The specimen comprised peripheral blood, sampled on day 0 of AZD1222 vaccination. The sequence came from an adult in good health. The chain uses TRBV6-5 and TRBJ1-4, with D possibly being TRBD1 (5 bases). The CDR3 region is CASRWRGSNEKLFF. Here the CDR3 DNA reads TGTGCCAGCAGGTGGAGGGGATCTAATGAAAAACTGTTTTTT.